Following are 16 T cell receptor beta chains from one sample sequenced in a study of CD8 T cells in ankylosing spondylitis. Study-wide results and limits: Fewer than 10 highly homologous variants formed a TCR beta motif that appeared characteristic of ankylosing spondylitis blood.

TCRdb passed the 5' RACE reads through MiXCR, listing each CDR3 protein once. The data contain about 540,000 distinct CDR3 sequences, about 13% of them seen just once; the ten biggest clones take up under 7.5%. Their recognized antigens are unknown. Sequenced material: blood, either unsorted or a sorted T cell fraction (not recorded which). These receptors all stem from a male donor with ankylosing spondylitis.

DNA of the CDR3: TGCGCCAGCAGCCAACCGGGACTAGCGGGAGGGCCCTCTAGGGCCGGGGAGCTGTTTTTT. This codes for CASSQPGLAGGPSRAGELFF. The chain carries TRBV4-1 and TRBJ2-2, with 16 positions matching TRBD2. The CDR3 has 20 residues. V trimming: 2 bases; J trimming: 6 bases; junction bases outside the gene matches: 12. Germline lookup yields CDR1 MGHRA and CDR2 YSYEKL.

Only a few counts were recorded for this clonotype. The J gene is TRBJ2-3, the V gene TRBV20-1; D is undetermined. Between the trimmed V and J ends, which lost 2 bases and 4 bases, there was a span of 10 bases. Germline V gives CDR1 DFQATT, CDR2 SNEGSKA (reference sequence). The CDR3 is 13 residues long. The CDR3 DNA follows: TGCAGTGCTAGATGGAGAGGAGCAGATACGCAGTATTTT. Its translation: CSARWRGADTQYF.

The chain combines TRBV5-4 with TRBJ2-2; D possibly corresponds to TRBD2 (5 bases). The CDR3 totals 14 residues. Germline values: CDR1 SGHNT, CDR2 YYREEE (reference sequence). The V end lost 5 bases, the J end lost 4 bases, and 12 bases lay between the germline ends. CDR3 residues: CASSRGTSTGELFF. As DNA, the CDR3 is TGTGCCAGCAGTCGGGGAACTAGCACCGGGGAGCTGTTTTTT.

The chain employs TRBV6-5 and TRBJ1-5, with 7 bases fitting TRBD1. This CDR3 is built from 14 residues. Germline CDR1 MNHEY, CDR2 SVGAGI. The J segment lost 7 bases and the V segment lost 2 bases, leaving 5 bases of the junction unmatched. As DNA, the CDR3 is TGTGCCAGCAGTTACAGGACAGGTCGACAGCCCCAGCATTTT. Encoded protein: CASSYRTGRQPQHF.

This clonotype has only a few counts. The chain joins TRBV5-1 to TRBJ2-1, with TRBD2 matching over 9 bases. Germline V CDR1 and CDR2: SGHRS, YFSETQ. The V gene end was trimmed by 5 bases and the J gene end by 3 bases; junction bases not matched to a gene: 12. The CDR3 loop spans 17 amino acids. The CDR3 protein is CASSERAPLAGYNEQFF. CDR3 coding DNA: TGCGCCAGCAGTGAGAGGGCACCACTAGCGGGCTACAATGAGCAGTTCTTC.

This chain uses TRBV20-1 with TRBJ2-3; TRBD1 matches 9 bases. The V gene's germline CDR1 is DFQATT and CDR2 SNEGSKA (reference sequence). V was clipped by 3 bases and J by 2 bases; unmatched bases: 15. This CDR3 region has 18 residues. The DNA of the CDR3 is TGCAGTGCTAGTCCAGGACAGGGGACGTTGGGCAACACAGATACGCAGTATTTT. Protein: CSASPGQGTLGNTDTQYF.

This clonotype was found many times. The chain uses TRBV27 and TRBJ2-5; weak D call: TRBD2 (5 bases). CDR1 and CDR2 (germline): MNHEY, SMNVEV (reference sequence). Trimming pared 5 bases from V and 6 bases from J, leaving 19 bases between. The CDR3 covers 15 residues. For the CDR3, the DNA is TGTGCCAGCAGTCGGCAGGCCTCTAGCTGGAAGACCCAGTACTTC. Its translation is CASSRQASSWKTQYF.

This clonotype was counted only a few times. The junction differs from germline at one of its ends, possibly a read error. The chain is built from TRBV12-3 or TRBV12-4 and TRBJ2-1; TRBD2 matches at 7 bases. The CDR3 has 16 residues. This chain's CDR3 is CASSLGASGPYDEQFF. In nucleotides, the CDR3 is TGTGCCAGCAGTCTGGGAGCTAGCGGCCCCTACGATGAGCAGTTCTTC.

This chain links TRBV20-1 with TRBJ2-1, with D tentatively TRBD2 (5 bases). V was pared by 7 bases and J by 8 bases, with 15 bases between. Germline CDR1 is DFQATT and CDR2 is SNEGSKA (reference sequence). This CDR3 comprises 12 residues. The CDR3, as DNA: TGCAGTGTTACTAGAACGTACGATGAGCAGTTCTTC. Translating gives CSVTRTYDEQFF.

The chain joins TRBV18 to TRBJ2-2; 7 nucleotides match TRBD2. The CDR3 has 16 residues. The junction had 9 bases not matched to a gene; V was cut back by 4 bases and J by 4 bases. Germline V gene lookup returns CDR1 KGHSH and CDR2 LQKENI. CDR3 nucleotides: TGTGCCAGCTCACTCTCCACTAGCGTCGGCACCGGGGAGCTGTTTTTT. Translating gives CASSLSTSVGTGELFF.

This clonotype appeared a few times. The CDR3 loop is CASSRDRVDWTEAFF. CDR3 nucleotide sequence: TGTGCCAGTAGTAGAGACAGGGTTGATTGGACTGAAGCTTTCTTT. The rearrangement uses TRBV19 and TRBJ1-1; 7 nucleotides match TRBD1. Germline V gene data show CDR1 as LNHDA and CDR2 as SQIVND (reference sequence). The CDR3 is 15 residues long. V dropped 4 bases and J dropped 5; count of bases not matched to a gene: 10.

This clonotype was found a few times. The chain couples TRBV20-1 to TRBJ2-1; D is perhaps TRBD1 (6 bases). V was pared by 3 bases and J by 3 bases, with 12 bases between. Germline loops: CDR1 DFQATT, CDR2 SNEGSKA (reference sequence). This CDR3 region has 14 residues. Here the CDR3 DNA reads TGCAGTGCTAGTATAAGGACAGACTACAATGAGCAGTTCTTC. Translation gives CSASIRTDYNEQFF.

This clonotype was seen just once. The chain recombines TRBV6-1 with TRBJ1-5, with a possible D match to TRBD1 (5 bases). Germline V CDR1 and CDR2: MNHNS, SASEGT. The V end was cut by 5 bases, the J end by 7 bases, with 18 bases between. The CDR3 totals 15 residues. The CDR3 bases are TGTGCCAGCAGTCCAGGGAGAGGGCTATACCAGCCCCAGCATTTT. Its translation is CASSPGRGLYQPQHF.

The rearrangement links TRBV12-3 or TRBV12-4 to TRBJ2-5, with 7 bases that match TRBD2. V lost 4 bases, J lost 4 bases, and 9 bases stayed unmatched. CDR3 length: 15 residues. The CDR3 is CASSSLPGGGETQYF. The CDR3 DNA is TGTGCCAGCAGTTCCCTCCCGGGGGGTGGAGAGACCCAGTACTTC.

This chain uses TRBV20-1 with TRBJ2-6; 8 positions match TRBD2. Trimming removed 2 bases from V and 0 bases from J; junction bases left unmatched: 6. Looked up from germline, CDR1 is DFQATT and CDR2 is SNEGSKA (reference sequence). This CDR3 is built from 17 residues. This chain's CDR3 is CSARRGSGNSGANVLTF. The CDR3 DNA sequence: TGCAGTGCTAGAAGGGGTAGCGGGAACTCTGGGGCCAACGTCCTGACTTTC.

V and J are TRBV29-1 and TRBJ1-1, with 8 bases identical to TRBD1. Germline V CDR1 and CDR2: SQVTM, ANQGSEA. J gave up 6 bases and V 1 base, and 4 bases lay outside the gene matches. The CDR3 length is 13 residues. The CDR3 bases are TGCAGCGTTGAAGCTACAGGGGGATCTGAAGCTTTCTTT. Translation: CSVEATGGSEAFF.